A single sample gave rise to the 14 T cell receptor beta chains below, sequenced in a study of blood T cell repertoires in COVID-19. This table comes from immunoSEQ multiplex PCR, and its TCRdb copy is limited to in-frame clones, with some not included. Among about 60,000 clones listed, about 80% were seen once. The sample was peripheral blood. The source of these receptors is an elderly woman with acute or convalescent COVID-19.

V is TRBV2 and J is TRBJ2-1; TRBD2 matches at 11 bases. V lost 6 bases and J lost 7; bases outside the gene matches: 5. CDR1 is SNHLY, CDR2 FYNNEI, per germline. The CDR3 loop spans 14 amino acids. DNA of the CDR3: TGTGCCAGCAGAGCCGGGACTAGCGGTAATGAGCAGTTCTTC. Its translation is CASRAGTSGNEQFF.

The chain carries TRBV7-9 and TRBJ2-4; 9 bases line up with TRBD2. Germline V gene sequence: CDR1 SEHNR, CDR2 FQNEAQ (reference sequence). This CDR3 comprises 17 residues. Losses at the gene ends were 1 base for V and 0 bases for J; bases not matched to a gene: 4. The CDR3 DNA is TGTGCCAGCAGCTTAGGCCTAGCGGGGACAGCCAAAAACATTCAGTACTTC. As protein: CASSLGLAGTAKNIQYF.

This chain connects TRBV27 to TRBJ2-7; 10 bases line up with TRBD2. Trimming took 0 bases from V and 2 from J; bases not matched to a gene: 1. The CDR3 loop spans 15 amino acids. Germline-derived CDR1 and CDR2 are MNHEY and SMNVEV (reference sequence). The CDR3 reads CASSLSLAGAYEQYF. As DNA, the CDR3 is TGTGCCAGCAGTTTATCGCTAGCGGGAGCCTACGAGCAGTACTTC.

This chain joins TRBV30 and TRBJ2-1, with 11 bases that match TRBD2. Germline-derived CDR1 and CDR2 are GTSNPN and SVGIG (reference sequence). The CDR3 covers 17 residues. Trimming removed 4 bases from V and 0 bases from J; junction bases left unmatched: 8. CDR3 DNA sequence: TGTGCCTGGACACGTAGCGGGAGGGGACTCTCCTACAATGAGCAGTTCTTC. It translates to CAWTRSGRGLSYNEQFF.

Of note for this clone: The final CDR3 position lacks the conserved phenylalanine or tryptophan, pointing to a likely read error. No DNA is shown, since the ends of the CDR3 on it are uncertain; the CDR3 is the one TCRdb lists. This chain links TRBV28 with TRBJ2-7; TRBD1 is taken as the D call from the table, unchecked against the DNA. Germline V gene sequence: CDR1 MDHEN, CDR2 SYDVKM. The CDR3 has 11 amino acids, counting both end residues. CDR3: CASSSRDSHYI.

This sequence joins TRBV18 and TRBJ1-1; 8 bases line up with TRBD1. Germline CDR1 reads KGHSH; CDR2 reads LQKENI. This CDR3 spans 14 amino acids. V trimming: 4 bases; J trimming: 2 bases; junction bases outside the gene matches: 3. The DNA for the CDR3 is TGTGCCAGCTCACTTGCAGGGGGCAACACTGAAGCTTTCTTT. Amino acids: CASSLAGGNTEAFF.

This rearrangement joins TRBV29-1 to TRBJ2-1; 8 bases match TRBD2. This CDR3 has 15 residues. Germline CDR1 reads SQVTM; CDR2 reads ANQGSEA. The ends lost 3 bases at V and 6 bases at J; junction bases unmatched: 10. DNA for the CDR3: TGCAGCGTTGACCCTAGCGGGCTGGGGGGCAATGAGCAGTTCTTC. Its translation: CSVDPSGLGGNEQFF.

The rearrangement uses TRBV7-6 and TRBJ2-1; perhaps TRBD2 as D (8 bases). The V gene's germline CDR1 is SGHVS and CDR2 FNYEAQ. The V and J ends lost 5 bases and 0 bases respectively, with 17 bases between them. The CDR3 extends over 17 amino acids. The CDR3 DNA sequence: TGTGCCAGCAGCCCCGGTAGCGGGGACAGCTCCTACAATGAGCAGTTCTTC. Translated, it gives CASSPGSGDSSYNEQFF.

This clone was seen only a few times. This chain connects TRBV7-9 to TRBJ1-1; tentative D call: TRBD1 (5 bases). The CDR3 spans 14 residues. Germline V gives CDR1 SEHNR, CDR2 FQNEAQ (reference sequence). V lost 2 bases to trimming and J lost 5 bases, with 12 bases between them. DNA for the CDR3: TGTGCCAGCAGCTTATTCCAGGGCGAGACTGAAGCTTTCTTT. As protein: CASSLFQGETEAFF.

The chain combines TRBV2 with TRBJ2-3; a possible D gene is TRBD1 (5 bases). The CDR3 length is 13 residues. V lost 1 base and J lost 6, with 8 bases in between. Germline V gene data show CDR1 as SNHLY and CDR2 as FYNNEI. The DNA of the CDR3 is TGTGCCAGCAGTGAAGAGGGGCGGGATACGCAGTATTTT. As protein: CASSEEGRDTQYF. The full variable domain, with the rest looked up from reference TRBV2 and TRBJ2-3, is EPEVTQTPSHQVTQMGQEVILRCVPISNHLYFYWYRQILGQKVEFLVSFYNNEISEKSEIFDDQFSVERPDGSNFTLKIRSTKLEDSAMYFCASSEEGRDTQYFGPGTRLTVL.

The gene calls are TRBV15 and TRBJ1-1; D may be TRBD1 (5 bases). The CDR3 consists of 15 residues. Trimming removed 0 bases from V and 5 bases from J, with 13 bases in between. The germline V gene has CDR1 LNHNV and CDR2 YYDKDF (reference sequence). This CDR3 reads CATSRDVQGGTEAFF. In nucleotides, the CDR3 is TGTGCCACCAGCAGAGATGTCCAGGGAGGAACTGAAGCTTTCTTT. Based on the CDR3 plus reference TRBV15 and TRBJ1-1, the full variable domain is DAMVIQNPRYQVTQFGKPVTLSCSQTLNHNVMYWYQQKSSQAPKLLFHYYDKDFNNEADTPDNFQSRRPNTSFCFLDIRSPGLGDTAMYLCATSRDVQGGTEAFFGQGTRLTVV.

This chain links TRBV12-3 or TRBV12-4 with TRBJ1-1, with 8 bases identical to TRBD1. With 3 bases clipped from V and 10 bases from J, the junction kept 4 bases outside the gene matches. This CDR3 has 12 amino acids. The CDR3 DNA sequence: TGTGCCAGCAGTTTGCAGGGGGCTAGAGCTTTCTTT. This translates into CASSLQGARAFF.

The rearrangement joins TRBV2 to TRBJ2-2; 12 bases agree with TRBD2. The CDR3 extends over 17 amino acids. V lost 6 bases, J lost 5 bases, and 10 bases stayed unmatched. CDR1 SNHLY and CDR2 FYNNEI come from the germline V gene. The CDR3 spells CASSLLAGGPGTGELFF. Written as DNA, the CDR3 is TGTGCCAGCAGCCTCCTAGCGGGAGGGCCGGGTACCGGGGAGCTGTTTTTT.

The chain uses TRBV6-2 or TRBV6-3 and TRBJ2-3, with TRBD2 matching over 8 bases. This CDR3 is built from 16 residues. The V gene's germline CDR1 is MNHEY and CDR2 SVGEGT. Trimming removed 2 bases from V and 2 bases from J; junction bases left unmatched: 6. The CDR3 loop is CASSYNRRGATDTQYF. The DNA for the CDR3 is TGTGCCAGCAGTTACAATCGGCGGGGGGCCACAGATACGCAGTATTTT.